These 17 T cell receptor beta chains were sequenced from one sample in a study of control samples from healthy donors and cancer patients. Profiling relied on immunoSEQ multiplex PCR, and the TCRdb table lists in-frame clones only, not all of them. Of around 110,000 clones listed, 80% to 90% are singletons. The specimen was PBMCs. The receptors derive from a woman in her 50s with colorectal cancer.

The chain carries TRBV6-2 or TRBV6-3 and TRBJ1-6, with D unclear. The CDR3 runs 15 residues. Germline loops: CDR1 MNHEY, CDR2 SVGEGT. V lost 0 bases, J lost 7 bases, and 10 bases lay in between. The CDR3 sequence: CASSYSPRKNSPLHF. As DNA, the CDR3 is TGTGCCAGCAGTTACTCGCCCAGGAAGAATTCACCCCTCCACTTT.

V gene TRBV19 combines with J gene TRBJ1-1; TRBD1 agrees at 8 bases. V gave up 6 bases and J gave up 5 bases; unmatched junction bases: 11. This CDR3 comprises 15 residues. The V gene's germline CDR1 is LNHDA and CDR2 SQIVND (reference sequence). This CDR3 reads CASSPGAGGQTEAFF. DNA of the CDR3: TGTGCCAGTAGCCCAGGGGCAGGGGGCCAGACTGAAGCTTTCTTT.

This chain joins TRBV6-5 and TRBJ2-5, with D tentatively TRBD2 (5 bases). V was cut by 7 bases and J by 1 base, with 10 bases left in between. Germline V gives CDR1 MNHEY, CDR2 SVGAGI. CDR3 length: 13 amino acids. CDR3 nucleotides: TGTGCCAGCAAATACGGGATCCAAGAGACCCAGTACTTC. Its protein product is CASKYGIQETQYF.

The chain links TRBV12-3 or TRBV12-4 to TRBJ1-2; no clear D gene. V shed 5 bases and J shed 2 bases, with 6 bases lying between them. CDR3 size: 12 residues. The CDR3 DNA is TGTGCCAGCAGTAACCCGAACTATGGCTACACCTTC. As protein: CASSNPNYGYTF.

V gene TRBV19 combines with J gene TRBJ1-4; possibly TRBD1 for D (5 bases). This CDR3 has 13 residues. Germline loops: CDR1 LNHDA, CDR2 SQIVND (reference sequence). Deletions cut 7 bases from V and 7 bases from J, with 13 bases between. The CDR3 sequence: CASNDRGGEKLFF. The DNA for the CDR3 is TGTGCCAGTAACGACCGGGGGGGTGAAAAACTGTTTTTT.

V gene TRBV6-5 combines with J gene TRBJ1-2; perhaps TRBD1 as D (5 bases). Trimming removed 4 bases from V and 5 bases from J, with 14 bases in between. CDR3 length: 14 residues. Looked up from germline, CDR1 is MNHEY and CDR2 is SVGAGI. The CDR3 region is CASSSSGTRYGYTF. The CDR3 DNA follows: TGTGCCAGCAGTTCATCCGGGACGCGGTATGGCTACACCTTC.

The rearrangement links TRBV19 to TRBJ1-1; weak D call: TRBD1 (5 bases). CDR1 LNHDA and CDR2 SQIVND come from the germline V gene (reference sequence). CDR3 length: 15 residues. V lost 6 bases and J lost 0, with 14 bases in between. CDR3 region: CASSPIGVLNTEAFF. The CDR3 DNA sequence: TGTGCCAGTAGCCCGATAGGGGTATTGAACACTGAAGCTTTCTTT. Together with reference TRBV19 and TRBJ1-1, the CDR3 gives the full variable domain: DGGITQSPKYLFRKEGQNVTLSCEQNLNHDAMYWYRQDPGQGLRLIYYSQIVNDFQKGDIAEGYSVSREKKESFPLTVTSAQKNPTAFYLCASSPIGVLNTEAFFGQGTRLTVV.

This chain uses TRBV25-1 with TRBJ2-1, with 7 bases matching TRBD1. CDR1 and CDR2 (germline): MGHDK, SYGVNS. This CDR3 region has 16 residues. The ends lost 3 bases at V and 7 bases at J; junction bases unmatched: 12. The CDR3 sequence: CASSDSGTARLNEQFF. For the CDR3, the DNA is TGTGCCAGCAGTGACTCGGGGACAGCGCGATTGAATGAGCAGTTCTTC.

This chain's CDR3 is CASRMGDSESPLHF. CDR3 sequence (DNA): TGTGCCAGCAGGATGGGGGATTCGGAGTCACCCCTCCACTTT. The chain joins TRBV27 to TRBJ1-6, with a possible D match to TRBD1 (5 bases). Trimming took off 6 bases at V and 10 bases at J, with 16 bases between the two ends. Germline lookup yields CDR1 MNHEY and CDR2 SMNVEV (reference sequence). The CDR3 loop spans 14 amino acids.

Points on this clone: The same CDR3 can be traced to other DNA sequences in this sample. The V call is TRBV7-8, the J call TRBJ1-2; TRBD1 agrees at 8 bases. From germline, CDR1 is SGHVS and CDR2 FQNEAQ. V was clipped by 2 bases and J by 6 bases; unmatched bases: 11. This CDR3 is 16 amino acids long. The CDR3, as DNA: TGTGCCAGCAGCTTAACCGGGCAGGGGGCTGGGAATGGCTACACCTTC. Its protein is CASSLTGQGAGNGYTF.

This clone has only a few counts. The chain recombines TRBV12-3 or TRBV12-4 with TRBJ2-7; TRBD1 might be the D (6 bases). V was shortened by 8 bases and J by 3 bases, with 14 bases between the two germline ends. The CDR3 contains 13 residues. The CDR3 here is CASRGGRYYEQYF. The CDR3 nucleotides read TGTGCCAGCCGAGGGGGTCGGTACTACGAGCAGTACTTC.

The DNA of the CDR3 is TGCGCCAGCAGCACTCTCCGGACAGCGACGGGGGCCACTGAAGCTTTCTTT. Residues: CASSTLRTATGATEAFF. The chain has TRBV5-1 and TRBJ1-1, with a possible D match to TRBD1 (6 bases). This CDR3 is built from 17 residues. Per the germline V gene, CDR1 is SGHRS and CDR2 is YFSETQ. V was clipped by 4 bases and J by 4 bases, with 23 bases between them.

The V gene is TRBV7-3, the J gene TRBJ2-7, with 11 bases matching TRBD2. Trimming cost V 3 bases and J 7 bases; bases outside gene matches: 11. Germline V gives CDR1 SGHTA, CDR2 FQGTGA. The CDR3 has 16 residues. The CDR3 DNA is TGTGCCAGCAGCTTCAATAGCGGGAGGGCCGGAGGGGAGCAGTACTTC. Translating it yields CASSFNSGRAGGEQYF.

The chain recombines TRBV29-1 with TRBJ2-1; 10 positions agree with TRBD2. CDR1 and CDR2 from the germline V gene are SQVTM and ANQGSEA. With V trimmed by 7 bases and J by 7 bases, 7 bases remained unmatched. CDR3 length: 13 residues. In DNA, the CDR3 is TGCAGCGCCGGGACTAGCGCCGGTAATGAGCAGTTCTTC. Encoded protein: CSAGTSAGNEQFF.

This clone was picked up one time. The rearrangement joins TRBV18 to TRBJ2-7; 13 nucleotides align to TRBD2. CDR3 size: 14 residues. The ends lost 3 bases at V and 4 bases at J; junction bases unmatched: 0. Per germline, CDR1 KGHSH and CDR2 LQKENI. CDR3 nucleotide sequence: TGTGCCAGCTCACCGGGACTAGCGGGGTACGAGCAGTACTTC. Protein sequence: CASSPGLAGYEQYF.

The CDR3 sequence is CASSSPSYEQYF. In nucleotides, the CDR3 is TGTGCCAGCAGCTCCCCCTCCTACGAGCAGTACTTC. The rearrangement joins TRBV3-1 (or the pseudogene TRBV3-2) to TRBJ2-7; D gene ambiguous. Trimming shortened V by 5 bases and J by 0 bases, and 5 bases separated the two germline ends. Germline CDR1 LGHDT, CDR2 YNNKEL (reference sequence). CDR3 length equals 12 residues.

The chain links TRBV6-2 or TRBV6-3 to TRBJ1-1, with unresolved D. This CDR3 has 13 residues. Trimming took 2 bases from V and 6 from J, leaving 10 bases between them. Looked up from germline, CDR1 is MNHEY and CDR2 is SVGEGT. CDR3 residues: CASSYPPTSEAFF. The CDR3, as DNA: TGTGCCAGCAGTTACCCCCCAACTTCTGAAGCTTTCTTT.